These T cell receptor beta chains were read from a single sample in a study of regulatory T cells in long-lasting Graves disease. Each CDR3 protein gets one entry after TCRdb re-called the multiplex PCR reads with MiXCR. The data contain about half a million distinct CDR3 sequences, around a fifth of them singletons. The material sequenced was peripheral blood mononuclear cells (PBMCs), taken when the disease was refractory, from a patient treated with antithyroid drugs. These receptors all stem from a female donor with Graves disease. CDR3s include the opening cysteine and the closing phenylalanine or tryptophan. The order of the fields is D gene, J gene, clone size, V gene, CDR3 DNA, CDR3 protein. A D gene is named only where the DNA matches it firmly. Clone size is shown for a subset of rows, as once, few, many or a class of expanded clone.

d_call: -; j_call: TRBJ2-5; clone_size: many; v_call: TRBV2; cdr3_nt: TGTGCCAGCAGTGAAGCGGGAACAATACAGACCCAGTACTTC; cdr3_aa: CASSEAGTIQTQYF
d_call: -; j_call: TRBJ2-7; clone_size: many; v_call: TRBV6-1; cdr3_nt: TGTGCCAGCAGTAAGGGGGACAACTACGAGCAGTACTTC; cdr3_aa: CASSKGDNYEQYF
d_call: -; j_call: TRBJ1-1; clone_size: many; v_call: TRBV7-9; cdr3_nt: TGTGCCAGCAGCTTAGCCTTGAACACTGAAGCTTTCTTT; cdr3_aa: CASSLALNTEAFF
d_call: TRBD2; j_call: TRBJ2-1; clone_size: few; v_call: TRBV28; cdr3_nt: TGTGCCAGCAGTTTGGGGACTAGCGGGTTTTCCTACAATGAGCAGTTCTTC; cdr3_aa: CASSLGTSGFSYNEQFF
d_call: -; j_call: TRBJ1-1; clone_size: -; v_call: TRBV2; cdr3_nt: TGTGCCAGCCGCCCTCGGGGTTTCCGACAGGTCAACCGGAACACTGAAGCTTTCTTT; cdr3_aa: CASRPRGFRQVNRNTEAFF
d_call: -; j_call: TRBJ2-7; clone_size: few; v_call: TRBV6-5; cdr3_nt: TGTGCCAGCAGTTACTCGAACAGGGACGACGAGCAGTACTTC; cdr3_aa: CASSYSNRDDEQYF
d_call: -; j_call: TRBJ1-4; clone_size: -; v_call: TRBV27; cdr3_nt: TGTGCCAGCAGTTTAAGGGGGGCGGGTGAAAAACTGTTTTTT; cdr3_aa: CASSLRGAGEKLFF
d_call: TRBD1; j_call: TRBJ1-5; clone_size: -; v_call: TRBV6-1; cdr3_nt: TGTGCCAGCAGAGACAGGGAGGATCAGCCCCAGCATTTT; cdr3_aa: CASRDREDQPQHF
d_call: -; j_call: TRBJ1-6; clone_size: many; v_call: TRBV6-1; cdr3_nt: TGTGCCAGCAGTCCTGGGAGGGATGGTTCACCCCTCCACTTT; cdr3_aa: CASSPGRDGSPLHF
d_call: -; j_call: TRBJ1-4; clone_size: -; v_call: TRBV29-1; cdr3_nt: TGCAGCGTTGGACCCAGAACTGGGGAAAAACTGTTTTTT; cdr3_aa: CSVGPRTGEKLFF
d_call: -; j_call: TRBJ1-4; clone_size: few; v_call: TRBV6-5; cdr3_nt: TGTGCCAGCAGTTACTCTGCGGGGAATGGCGAAAAACTGTTTTTT; cdr3_aa: CASSYSAGNGEKLFF
d_call: -; j_call: TRBJ1-6; clone_size: many; v_call: TRBV27; cdr3_nt: TGTGCCAGCAGTGTACGCCTGAACAATTCACCCCTCCACTTT; cdr3_aa: CASSVRLNNSPLHF
d_call: -; j_call: TRBJ1-5; clone_size: -; v_call: TRBV6-5; cdr3_nt: TGTGCCAGCAGTTACCTCGCTCCCATTCAGCCCCAGCATTTT; cdr3_aa: CASSYLAPIQPQHF
d_call: TRBD2; j_call: TRBJ2-7; clone_size: few; v_call: TRBV6-2/TRBV6-3; cdr3_nt: TGTGCCAGCGGGGGCCCAACCGGGAGGGCCGACGAGCAGTACTTC; cdr3_aa: CASGGPTGRADEQYF
d_call: -; j_call: TRBJ2-7; clone_size: -; v_call: TRBV7-9; cdr3_nt: TGTGCCAGCAGCTCAGCAGGGAGCTACGAGCAGTACTTC; cdr3_aa: CASSSAGSYEQYF
d_call: -; j_call: TRBJ1-4; clone_size: many; v_call: TRBV11-2; cdr3_nt: TGTGCCAGCAGCTACCCCGGGTGGTCTGAAAAACTGTTTTTT; cdr3_aa: CASSYPGWSEKLFF
d_call: -; j_call: TRBJ2-5; clone_size: many; v_call: TRBV7-8; cdr3_nt: TGTGCCAGCAGCAAAAGGGCAGAGACCCAGTACTTC; cdr3_aa: CASSKRAETQYF
d_call: -; j_call: TRBJ2-2; clone_size: -; v_call: TRBV20-1; cdr3_nt: TGCAGTGCTATCCCCCCGGCGAACACCGGGGAGCTGTTTTTT; cdr3_aa: CSAIPPANTGELFF
d_call: -; j_call: TRBJ1-2; clone_size: few; v_call: TRBV19; cdr3_nt: TGTGCCAGTAGTCCCAGACAGCTAAATAACTATGGCTACACCTTC; cdr3_aa: CASSPRQLNNYGYTF
d_call: -; j_call: TRBJ2-1; clone_size: few; v_call: TRBV7-2; cdr3_nt: TGTGCCAGCAGCTTATATTTGGGCGCAACCTACAATGAGCAGTTCTTC; cdr3_aa: CASSLYLGATYNEQFF
d_call: -; j_call: TRBJ2-5; clone_size: few; v_call: TRBV6-1; cdr3_nt: TGTGCCAGTGGCGCCAGGGTGCCCGGAGAGACCCAGTACTTC; cdr3_aa: CASGARVPGETQYF
d_call: TRBD2; j_call: TRBJ2-5; clone_size: -; v_call: TRBV20-1; cdr3_nt: TGCAGTGCTAGCATGTCCCGGCTAGCGGGAGGGCAAGAGACCCAGTACTTC; cdr3_aa: CSASMSRLAGGQETQYF
d_call: -; j_call: TRBJ1-5; clone_size: -; v_call: TRBV28; cdr3_nt: TGTGCCAGCAACCTACGGTCTAGGACGGGTTTTTTT; cdr3_aa: CASNLRSRTGFF
d_call: -; j_call: TRBJ1-3; clone_size: -; v_call: TRBV7-2; cdr3_nt: TGTGCCAGCAGCTTAGAGGGGTTTGGAAACACCATATATTTT; cdr3_aa: CASSLEGFGNTIYF
d_call: -; j_call: TRBJ2-7; clone_size: once; v_call: TRBV6-9; cdr3_nt: TGTGCCAGCAGTTACTCCGTATACACCCTCTACGAGCAGTACTTC; cdr3_aa: CASSYSVYTLYEQYF
d_call: -; j_call: TRBJ2-7; clone_size: -; v_call: TRBV27; cdr3_nt: TGTGCCAGCAGTTTATTGGAGGGGAACGAGCAGTACTTC; cdr3_aa: CASSLLEGNEQYF
d_call: -; j_call: TRBJ2-3; clone_size: once; v_call: TRBV2; cdr3_nt: TGTGCCAGTCAACGGCGGGGAGTAGATACGCAGTATTTT; cdr3_aa: CASQRRGVDTQYF
d_call: -; j_call: TRBJ1-6; clone_size: many; v_call: TRBV29-1; cdr3_nt: TGCAGCGTTTGGGACGGGTTGGGGGAATCGCCCCTCCACTTT; cdr3_aa: CSVWDGLGESPLHF
d_call: -; j_call: TRBJ2-2; clone_size: many; v_call: TRBV7-2; cdr3_nt: TGTGCCAGCAGCTTCTCGTCGACCGGGGAGCTGTTTTTT; cdr3_aa: CASSFSSTGELFF
d_call: -; j_call: TRBJ1-2; clone_size: few; v_call: TRBV30; cdr3_nt: TGTGCCTGGAGTGGGGCAAGACACCTGGCCTATGGCTACACCTTC; cdr3_aa: CAWSGARHLAYGYTF
d_call: -; j_call: TRBJ2-7; clone_size: few; v_call: TRBV5-5; cdr3_nt: TGTGCCAGCAGCGTCGGATTGGACGAGCAGTACTTC; cdr3_aa: CASSVGLDEQYF
d_call: -; j_call: TRBJ2-7; clone_size: many; v_call: TRBV6-1; cdr3_nt: TGTGCCAGCAGTGTTTGGGGAGGCGGCTACGAGCAGTACTTC; cdr3_aa: CASSVWGGGYEQYF
d_call: -; j_call: TRBJ1-5; clone_size: many; v_call: TRBV20-1; cdr3_nt: TGCAGTGCGAAAACAGGTTCCAATCAGCCCCAGCATTTT; cdr3_aa: CSAKTGSNQPQHF
d_call: -; j_call: TRBJ1-2; clone_size: -; v_call: TRBV10-3; cdr3_nt: TGTGCCATCGGGGAAGGAGGCTACACCTTC; cdr3_aa: CAIGEGGYTF
d_call: -; j_call: TRBJ1-4; clone_size: -; v_call: TRBV20-1; cdr3_nt: TGCAGTGCTGCCCTCTCGAGTGAAAAACTGTTTTTT; cdr3_aa: CSAALSSEKLFF
d_call: TRBD2; j_call: TRBJ2-3; clone_size: once; v_call: TRBV29-1; cdr3_nt: TGCAGCGTCGCTACTAGCGGAAACACAGATACGCAGTATTTT; cdr3_aa: CSVATSGNTDTQYF
d_call: -; j_call: TRBJ2-5; clone_size: many; v_call: TRBV6-1; cdr3_nt: TGTGCCAGCACAGCGAGACAGCTGTACCAAGAGACCCAGTACTTC; cdr3_aa: CASTARQLYQETQYF
d_call: -; j_call: TRBJ2-3; clone_size: once; v_call: TRBV7-8; cdr3_nt: TGTGCCAGCAGCCCAGAAGAGGGTACGCAGTATTTT; cdr3_aa: CASSPEEGTQYF
d_call: -; j_call: TRBJ2-4; clone_size: -; v_call: TRBV28; cdr3_nt: TGTGCCAGCAGCCCTGGGGAAGAACTAGCCAAAAACATTCAGTACTTC; cdr3_aa: CASSPGEELAKNIQYF
d_call: TRBD1; j_call: TRBJ1-5; clone_size: -; v_call: TRBV19; cdr3_nt: TGTGCCAGTAATCGGTGGAGGACAGGCGGTAGCAATCAGCCCCAGCATTTT; cdr3_aa: CASNRWRTGGSNQPQHF
d_call: -; j_call: TRBJ1-2; clone_size: many; v_call: TRBV29-1; cdr3_nt: TGCAGCGTTGAAGATCAAGGCGGGCTCTATGGCTACACCTTC; cdr3_aa: CSVEDQGGLYGYTF
d_call: TRBD1; j_call: TRBJ1-3; clone_size: few; v_call: TRBV7-2; cdr3_nt: TGTGCCAGCAGCACTGGGACAGCTGGAAACACCATATATTTT; cdr3_aa: CASSTGTAGNTIYF
d_call: -; j_call: TRBJ2-5; clone_size: many; v_call: TRBV7-2; cdr3_nt: TGTGCCAGCAGCTTAGATAGCGGAAGGGAGACCCAGTACTTC; cdr3_aa: CASSLDSGRETQYF
d_call: -; j_call: TRBJ2-3; clone_size: once; v_call: TRBV9; cdr3_nt: TGTGCCAGCAGCGCAGGACGTCTTTTAACCACAGATACGCAGTATTTT; cdr3_aa: CASSAGRLLTTDTQYF